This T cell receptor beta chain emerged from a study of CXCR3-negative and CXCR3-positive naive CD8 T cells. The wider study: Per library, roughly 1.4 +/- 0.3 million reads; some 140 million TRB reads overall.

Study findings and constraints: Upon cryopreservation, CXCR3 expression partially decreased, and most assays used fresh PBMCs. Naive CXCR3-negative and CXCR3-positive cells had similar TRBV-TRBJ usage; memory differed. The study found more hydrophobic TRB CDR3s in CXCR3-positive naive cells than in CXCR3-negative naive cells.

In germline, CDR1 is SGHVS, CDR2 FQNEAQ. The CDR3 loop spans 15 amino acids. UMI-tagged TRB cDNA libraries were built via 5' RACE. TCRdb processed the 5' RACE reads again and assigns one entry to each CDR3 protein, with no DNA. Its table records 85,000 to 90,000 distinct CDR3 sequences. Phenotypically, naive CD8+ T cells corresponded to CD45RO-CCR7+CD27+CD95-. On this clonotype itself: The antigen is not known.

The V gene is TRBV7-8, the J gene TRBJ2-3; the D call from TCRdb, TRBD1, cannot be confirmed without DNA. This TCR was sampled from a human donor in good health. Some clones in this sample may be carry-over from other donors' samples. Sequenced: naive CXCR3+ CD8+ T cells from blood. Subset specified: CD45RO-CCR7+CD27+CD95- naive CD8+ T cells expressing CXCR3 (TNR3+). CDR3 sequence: CASSLPGPRTDTQYF.